The T cell receptor (beta chain) under discussion was sequenced for a study of OX40 agonist ivuxolimab in advanced cancers. This table comes from immunoSEQ multiplex PCR, and its TCRdb copy is limited to in-frame clones, with some not included. The table includes tens of thousands of clones, about four fifths detected once. The clonotype was recovered from an adult with an advanced solid tumor such as melanoma, head and neck, liver or kidney cancer. This specimen was CD4+ or CD8+ T cells sorted from blood, taken in a trial of the OX40 agonist ivuxolimab.

The CDR3 loop reads CASSSRRSGEKLFF. The CDR3 DNA sequence: TGTGCCAGCAGCTCTCGACGGTCGGGGGAAAAACTGTTTTTT. This chain uses TRBV7-9 with TRBJ1-4, with unresolved D. Trimming removed 4 bases at V and 8 bases at J, with 14 bases between. The CDR3 is made up of 14 amino acids. Germline assignment: CDR1 SEHNR and CDR2 FQNEAQ (reference sequence).